This entry lists 11 T cell receptor beta chains sequenced from one sample in a study of control samples from healthy donors and cancer patients. Assay: immunoSEQ multiplex PCR; the TCRdb copy retains only in-frame clones and omits some. There are about 55,000 clones in the sample; 70% to 90% occur only once, and 3% to 4% lies in the top ten. The sequenced sample was blood. The receptors come from a man in his forties or fifties in good health.

This chain uses TRBV5-1 with TRBJ1-3, with D hard to call. The CDR3 extends over 15 amino acids. Germline V gives CDR1 SGHRS, CDR2 YFSETQ. Trimming pared 8 bases from V and 0 bases from J, leaving 15 bases between. The CDR3 DNA is TGCGCCAGGTACGAGGCGCTCCTCTCTGGAAACACCATATATTTT. Translation gives CARYEALLSGNTIYF.

The V and J genes are TRBV25-1 and TRBJ2-2; 7 bases align to TRBD2. This CDR3 is built from 16 residues. Germline CDR1 reads MGHDK; CDR2 reads SYGVNS. With V trimmed by 8 bases and J by 7 bases, 16 bases remained unmatched. CDR3 loop: CASRGRDYGTFGELFF. DNA for the CDR3: TGTGCCAGCCGTGGGAGGGACTACGGAACCTTCGGGGAGCTGTTTTTT.

The gene calls are TRBV18 and TRBJ1-4; 10 nucleotides agree with TRBD1. CDR1 and CDR2 (germline): KGHSH, LQKENI. J gave up 3 bases and V 5 bases, and 6 bases lay outside the gene matches. This CDR3 spans 16 amino acids. The DNA of the CDR3 is TGTGCCAGCTCATCGGACAGGGGGGCAGCTAATGAAAAACTGTTTTTT. The encoded protein is CASSSDRGAANEKLFF.

The rearrangement joins TRBV11-2 to TRBJ1-4; tentative D call: TRBD1 (6 bases). The CDR3 has 13 amino acids. Trimming took off 5 bases at V and 4 bases at J, with 8 bases between the two ends. Germline lookup yields CDR1 SGHAT and CDR2 FQNNGV. Here the CDR3 DNA reads TGTGCCAGCAGCGGACAGCTTAATGAAAAACTGTTTTTT. It is translated as CASSGQLNEKLFF.

The chain has TRBV25-1 and TRBJ2-3, with 11 positions matching TRBD2. CDR1 MGHDK and CDR2 SYGVNS come from the germline V gene. This CDR3 has 18 amino acids. Unmatched junction bases numbered 13, after V lost 5 bases and J lost 3 bases. CDR3 nucleotides: TGTGCCAGCAGTAAGCTAGCGGGAGGTTCGGGGAGTACAGATACGCAGTATTTT. It translates to CASSKLAGGSGSTDTQYF.

J is TRBJ2-3 and V is TRBV9, with 7 bases lining up with TRBD2. The CDR3 sequence is 15 residues long. Trimming at V came to 2 bases and at J to 1 base, leaving 4 bases not matched to a gene. Germline CDR1 is SGDLS and CDR2 is YYNGEE. The CDR3 sequence is CASSVRLAGTDTQYF. CDR3 sequence (DNA): TGTGCCAGCAGCGTTCGACTAGCTGGCACAGATACGCAGTATTTT.

V and J are TRBV9 and TRBJ2-3; TRBD1 agrees at 8 bases. Germline CDR1 is SGDLS and CDR2 is YYNGEE. The CDR3 is 15 residues long. V shed 2 bases, J shed 4 bases, and the junction held 6 bases outside the gene matches. DNA of the CDR3: TGTGCCAGCAGCGTGGTCCCGGGACAGGCAGATACGCAGTATTTT. This codes for CASSVVPGQADTQYF. The entire variable domain, with the rest obtained from reference TRBV9 and TRBJ2-3, is as follows: DSGVTQTPKHLITATGQRVTLRCSPRSGDLSVYWYQQSLDQGLQFLIQYYNGEERAKGNILERFSAQQFPDLHSELNLSSLELGDSALYFCASSVVPGQADTQYFGPGTRLTVL.

This chain connects TRBV7-8 to TRBJ2-7; no firm D call. Trimming left V 0 bases short and J 3 bases short, with 6 bases between. This CDR3 is 13 amino acids long. Germline lookup yields CDR1 SGHVS and CDR2 FQNEAQ. CDR3 coding DNA: TGTGCCAGCAGCTTAGCCCACGGCTACGAGCAGTACTTC. The encoded protein is CASSLAHGYEQYF.

The rearrangement uses TRBV11-3 and TRBJ1-1; D remains unclear. V was shortened by 2 bases and J by 11 bases, with 15 bases between the two germline ends. Germline V gene sequence: CDR1 SGHNT, CDR2 YENEEA. This CDR3 spans 13 amino acids. The CDR3 nucleotides read TGTGCCAGCAGCTTATCGTGGGGATCCTGGGCTTTCTTT. This sequence encodes CASSLSWGSWAFF. Full variable domain (remainder filled in from reference TRBV11-3 and TRBJ1-1): EAGVVQSPRYKIIEKKQPVAFWCNPISGHNTLYWYLQNLGQGPELLIRYENEEAVDDSQLPKDRFSAERLKGVDSTLKIQPAELGDSAVYLCASSLSWGSWAFFGQGTRLTVV.

This chain links TRBV14 with TRBJ1-1, with D unresolved. Germline V lookup: CDR1 SGHDN, CDR2 FVKESK. V shed 0 bases and J shed 3 bases, with 14 bases lying between them. The CDR3 sequence is 16 residues long. The CDR3 coding sequence is TGTGCCAGCAGCCAAGAGACCCCCCCAGGTGACACTGAAGCTTTCTTT. As protein: CASSQETPPGDTEAFF.

This chain connects TRBV6-6 to TRBJ2-1; D could derive from TRBD1 or TRBD2 (6 bases each). CDR1 is MNHNY, CDR2 SVGAGI, per germline (reference sequence). The CDR3 sequence is 16 residues long. Trimming took 5 bases from V and 0 from J, leaving 14 bases between them. The CDR3 bases are TGTGCCAGCAGTCGAGGGGGGATGAGCTCCTACAATGAGCAGTTCTTC. Amino acids: CASSRGGMSSYNEQFF.